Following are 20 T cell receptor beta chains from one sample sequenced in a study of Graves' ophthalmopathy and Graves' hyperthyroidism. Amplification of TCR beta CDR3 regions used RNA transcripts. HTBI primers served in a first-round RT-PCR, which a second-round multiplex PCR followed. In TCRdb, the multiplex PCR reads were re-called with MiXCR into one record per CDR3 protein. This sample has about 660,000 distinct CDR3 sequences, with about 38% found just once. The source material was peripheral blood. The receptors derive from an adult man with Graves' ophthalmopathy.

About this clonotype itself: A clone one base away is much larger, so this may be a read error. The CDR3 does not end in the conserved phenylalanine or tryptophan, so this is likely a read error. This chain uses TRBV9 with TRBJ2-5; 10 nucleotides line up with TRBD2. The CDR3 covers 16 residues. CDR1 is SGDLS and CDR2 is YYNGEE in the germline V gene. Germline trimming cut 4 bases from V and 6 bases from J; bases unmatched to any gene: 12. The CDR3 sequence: CASSPRGSSGSQTQYC. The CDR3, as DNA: TGTGCCAGCAGCCCTCGCGGGTCTAGCGGGAGTCAGACCCAGTACTGC.

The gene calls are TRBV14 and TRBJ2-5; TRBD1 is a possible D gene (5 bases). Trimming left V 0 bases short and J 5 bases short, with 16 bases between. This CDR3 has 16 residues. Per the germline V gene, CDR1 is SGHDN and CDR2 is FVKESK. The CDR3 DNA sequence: TGTGCCAGCAGCCAAGAAAGGCTGGCAGGGTGGGAGACCCAGTACTTC. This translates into CASSQERLAGWETQYF.

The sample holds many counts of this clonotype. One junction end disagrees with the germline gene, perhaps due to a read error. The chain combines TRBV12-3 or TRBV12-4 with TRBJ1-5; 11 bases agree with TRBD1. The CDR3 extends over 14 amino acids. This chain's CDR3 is CASSLGTGGQPQHF. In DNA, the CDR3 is TGTGCCAGCAGCTTAGGGACAGGGGGTCAGCCCCAGCATTTT.

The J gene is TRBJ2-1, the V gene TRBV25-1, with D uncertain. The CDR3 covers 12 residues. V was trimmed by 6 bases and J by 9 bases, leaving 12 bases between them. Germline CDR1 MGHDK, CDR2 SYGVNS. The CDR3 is CASRTQTLEQFF. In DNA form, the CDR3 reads TGTGCCAGCAGGACGCAGACCCTTGAGCAGTTCTTC.

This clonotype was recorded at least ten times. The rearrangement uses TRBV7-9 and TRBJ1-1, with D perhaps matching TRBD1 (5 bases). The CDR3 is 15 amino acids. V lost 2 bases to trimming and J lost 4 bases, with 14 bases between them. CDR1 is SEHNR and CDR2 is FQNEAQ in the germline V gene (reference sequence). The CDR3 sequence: CASSLKGQLSTEAFF. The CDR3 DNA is TGTGCCAGCAGCTTAAAAGGACAACTTTCCACTGAAGCTTTCTTT.

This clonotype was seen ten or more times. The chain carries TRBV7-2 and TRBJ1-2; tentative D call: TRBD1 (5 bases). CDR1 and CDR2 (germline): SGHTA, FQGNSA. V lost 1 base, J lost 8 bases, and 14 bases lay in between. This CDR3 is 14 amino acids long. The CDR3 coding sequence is TGTGCCAGCAGCTTAGTTGCCAGGGAATCCGGCTACACCTTC. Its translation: CASSLVARESGYTF.

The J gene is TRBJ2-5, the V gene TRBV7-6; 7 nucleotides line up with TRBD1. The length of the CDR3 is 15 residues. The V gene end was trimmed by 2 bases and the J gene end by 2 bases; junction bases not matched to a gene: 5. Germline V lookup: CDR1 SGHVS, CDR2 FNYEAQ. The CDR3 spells CASSLRDSLQETQYF. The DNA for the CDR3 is TGTGCCAGCAGCTTACGGGACAGCCTACAAGAGACCCAGTACTTC.

The CDR3 is CSFGQGYYGYTF. CDR3 nucleotides: TGCAGCTTCGGACAGGGGTACTATGGCTACACCTTC. This chain uses TRBV29-1 with TRBJ1-2, with 9 nucleotides matching TRBD1. V trimming: 8 bases; J trimming: 3 bases; junction bases outside the gene matches: 4. CDR3 length equals 12 residues. Per the germline V gene, CDR1 is SQVTM and CDR2 is ANQGSEA. The full variable domain, completed using reference TRBV29-1 and TRBJ1-2, is SAVISQKPSRDICQRGTSLTIQCQVDSQVTMMFWYRQQPGQSLTLIATANQGSEATYESGFVIDKFPISRPNLTFSTLTVSNMSPEDSSIYLCSFGQGYYGYTFGSGTRLTVV.

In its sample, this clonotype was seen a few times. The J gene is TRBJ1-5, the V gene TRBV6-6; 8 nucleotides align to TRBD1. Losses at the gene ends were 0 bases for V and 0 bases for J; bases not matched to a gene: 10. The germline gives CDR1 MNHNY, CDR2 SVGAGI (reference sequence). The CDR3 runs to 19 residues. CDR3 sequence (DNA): TGTGCCAGCAGTTACTCGAGGCAGGGGGCGCGACTTAGCAATCAGCCCCAGCATTTT. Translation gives CASSYSRQGARLSNQPQHF.

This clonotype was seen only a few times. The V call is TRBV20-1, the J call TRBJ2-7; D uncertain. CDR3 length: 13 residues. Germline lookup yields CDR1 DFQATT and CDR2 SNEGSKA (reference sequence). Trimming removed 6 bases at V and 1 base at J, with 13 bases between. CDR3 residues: CSAVPDGSYEQYF. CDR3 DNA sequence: TGCAGTGCCGTTCCGGACGGTTCCTACGAGCAGTACTTC.

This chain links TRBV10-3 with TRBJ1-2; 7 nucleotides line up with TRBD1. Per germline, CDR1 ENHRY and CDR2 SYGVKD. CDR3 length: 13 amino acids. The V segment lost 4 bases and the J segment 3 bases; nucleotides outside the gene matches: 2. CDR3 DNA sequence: TGTGCCATCAGTGCGACAGGGTACTATGGCTACACCTTC. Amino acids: CAISATGYYGYTF.

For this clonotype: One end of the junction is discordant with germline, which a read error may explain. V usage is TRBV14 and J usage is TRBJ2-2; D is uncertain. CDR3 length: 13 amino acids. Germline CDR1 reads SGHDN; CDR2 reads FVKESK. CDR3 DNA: TGTGCCAACAGCCAAACTGGCACCGGGGAGCTGTTTTTT. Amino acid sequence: CANSQTGTGELFF.

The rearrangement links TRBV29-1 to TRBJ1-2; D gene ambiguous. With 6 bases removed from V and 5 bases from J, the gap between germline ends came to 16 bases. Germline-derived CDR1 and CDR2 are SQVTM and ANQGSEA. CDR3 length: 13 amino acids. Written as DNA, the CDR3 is TGCAGCGTAGGGAGGGTTCGTGGTTATGGCTACACCTTC. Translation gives CSVGRVRGYGYTF.

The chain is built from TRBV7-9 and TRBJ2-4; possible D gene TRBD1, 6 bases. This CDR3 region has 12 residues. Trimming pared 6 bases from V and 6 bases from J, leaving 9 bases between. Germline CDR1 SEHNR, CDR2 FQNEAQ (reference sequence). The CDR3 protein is CASSPQGNIQYF. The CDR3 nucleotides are TGTGCCAGCAGTCCACAGGGAAACATTCAGTACTTC.

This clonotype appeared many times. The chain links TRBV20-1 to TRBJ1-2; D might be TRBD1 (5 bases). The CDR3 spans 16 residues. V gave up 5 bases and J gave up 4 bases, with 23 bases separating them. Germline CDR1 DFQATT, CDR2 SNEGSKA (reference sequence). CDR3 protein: CSADTRRLDRTYGYTF. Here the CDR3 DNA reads TGCAGTGCTGACACCCGACGCCTCGACAGAACCTATGGCTACACCTTC.

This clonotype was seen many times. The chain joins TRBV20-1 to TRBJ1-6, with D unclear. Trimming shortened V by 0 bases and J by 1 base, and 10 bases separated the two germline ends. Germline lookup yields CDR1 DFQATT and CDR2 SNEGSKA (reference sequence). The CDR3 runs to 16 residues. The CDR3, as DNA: TGCAGTGCTAGAGAGGTCTTACGATCCTATAATTCACCCCTCCACTTT. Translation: CSAREVLRSYNSPLHF.

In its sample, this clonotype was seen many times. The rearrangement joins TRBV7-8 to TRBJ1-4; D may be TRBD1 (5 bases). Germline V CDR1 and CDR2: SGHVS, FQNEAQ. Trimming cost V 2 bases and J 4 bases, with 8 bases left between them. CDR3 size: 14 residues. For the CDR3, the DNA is TGTGCCAGCAGCTTACTAGGGGTTAATGAAAAACTGTTTTTT. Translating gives CASSLLGVNEKLFF.

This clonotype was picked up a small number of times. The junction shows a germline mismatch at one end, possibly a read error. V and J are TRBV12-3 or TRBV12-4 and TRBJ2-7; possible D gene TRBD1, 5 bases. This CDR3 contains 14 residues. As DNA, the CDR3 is TGTGCCAGCAGTTTCAAAAGGGGCTCCCACGAGCAGTACTTC. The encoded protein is CASSFKRGSHEQYF.

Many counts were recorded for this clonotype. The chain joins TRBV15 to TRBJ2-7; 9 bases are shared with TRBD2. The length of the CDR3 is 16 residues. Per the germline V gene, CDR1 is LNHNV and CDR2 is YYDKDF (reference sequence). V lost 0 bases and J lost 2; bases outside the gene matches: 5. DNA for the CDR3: TGTGCCACCAGCAGAGACACCCTAGCGGGAACCTACGAGCAGTACTTC. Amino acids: CATSRDTLAGTYEQYF.

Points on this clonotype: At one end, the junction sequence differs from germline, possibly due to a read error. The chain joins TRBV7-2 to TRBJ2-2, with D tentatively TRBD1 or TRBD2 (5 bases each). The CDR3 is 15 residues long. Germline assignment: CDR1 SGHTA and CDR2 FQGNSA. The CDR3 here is CASSLVWGNIGELFF. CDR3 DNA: TGTGCCAGCAGCTTAGTGTGGGGGAACATCGGGGAGCTGTTTTTT.